Listed below are T cell receptor beta chains from one sample, sequenced in a study of blood T cell repertoires in COVID-19. Clones were read by immunoSEQ multiplex PCR, and TCRdb kept only the in-frame ones, dropping some. The sample includes 200,000 to 250,000 clones, about 80% of them seen just once. The sequencing input was PBMCs or T cells enriched from blood (not recorded which). These receptors were obtained from a woman aged 40 to 50 who had been exposed to COVID-19. Each CDR3 is given with its conserved first and last residue. The D gene is left open where the match is weak. Expanded clones get a size class; other rows say once, few or many, or leave the size out.

TRBJ1-5 | TRBV12-3/TRBV12-4 | . | . | CASSLKQGPQHF | TGTGCCAGCAGTTTAAAGCAGGGACCCCAGCATTTT
TRBJ2-7 | TRBV5-4 | TRBD2 | once | CASSLGEGRVNEQYF | TGTGCCAGCAGCTTGGGGGAGGGCAGGGTGAACGAGCAGTACTTC
TRBJ2-7 | TRBV7-9 | TRBD1 | . | CASSTGGFYEQYF | TGTGCCAGCAGCACAGGGGGCTTCTACGAGCAGTACTTC
TRBJ1-2 | TRBV19 | . | . | CASSRAVPNYGYTF | TGTGCCAGTAGTAGGGCAGTACCTAACTATGGCTACACCTTC
TRBJ1-6 | TRBV6-5 | . | . | CASSFNQGIGNSPLHF | TGTGCCAGCAGTTTCAACCAGGGAATAGGCAATTCACCCCTCCACTTT
TRBJ2-4 | TRBV20-1 | . | . | CSAGVRNIQYF | TGCAGTGCAGGGGTTAGGAACATTCAGTACTTC
TRBJ2-3 | TRBV18 | . | . | CASSPAGDADTQYF | TGTGCCAGCTCACCGGCCGGGGATGCGGATACGCAGTATTTT
TRBJ2-7 | TRBV28 | . | . | CASSYRYLARSYEQYF | TGTGCCAGCAGTTACAGGTACCTCGCTCGGAGCTACGAGCAGTACTTC
TRBJ1-1 | TRBV7-3 | . | . | CASSLSGGITEAFF | TGTGCCAGCAGCTTATCGGGGGGGATCACTGAAGCTTTCTTT
TRBJ2-2 | TRBV11-2 | TRBD2 | . | CASKPGLAGGLTGELFF | TGTGCCAGCAAGCCGGGACTAGCGGGGGGGCTCACCGGGGAGCTGTTTTTT
TRBJ2-3 | TRBV6-4 | . | . | CASSVRGTDTQYF | TGTGCCAGCAGTGTCAGGGGAACAGATACGCAGTATTTT
TRBJ1-5 | TRBV19 | . | . | CASSPTQRGHQPQHF | TGTGCCAGTAGCCCGACACAAAGGGGCCATCAGCCCCAGCATTTT
TRBJ2-7 | TRBV6-5 | TRBD1 | . | CASRRTGGYEQYF | TGTGCCAGCCGTAGGACAGGGGGCTACGAGCAGTACTTC
TRBJ1-1 | TRBV5-1 | . | . | CASSLGREGTEAFF | TGCGCCAGCAGCTTGGGGAGGGAGGGCACTGAAGCTTTCTTT
TRBJ1-1 | TRBV2 | . | . | CASSEALPGTEAFF | TGTGCCAGCAGTGAAGCCCTGCCCGGCACTGAAGCTTTCTTT
TRBJ1-2 | TRBV3-1/TRBV3-2 | TRBD1 | once | CASSPTATGQGYTF | TGTGCCAGCAGCCCGACCGCGACAGGGCAAGGCTACACCTTC
TRBJ2-4 | TRBV19 | TRBD1 | . | CASSQGIRDRDTKNIQYF | TGTGCCAGTAGCCAAGGGATCCGGGACAGGGATACTAAAAACATTCAGTACTTC
TRBJ2-3 | TRBV6-5 | TRBD1 | few | CASGTGVTDTQYF | TGTGCCAGCGGGACAGGCGTCACAGATACGCAGTATTTT
TRBJ2-5 | TRBV28 | . | . | CATRRAGETQYF | TGTGCCACCCGCCGCGCGGGAGAGACCCAGTACTTC
TRBJ1-2 | TRBV4-1 | TRBD1 | . | CASSQFGSGGTHGYTF | TGCGCCAGCAGCCAATTCGGGTCAGGGGGAACCCATGGCTACACCTTC
TRBJ2-7 | TRBV9 | . | . | CASSPAGSALGEQYF | TGTGCCAGCAGCCCCGCGGGTAGCGCTCTCGGCGAGCAGTACTTC
TRBJ2-1 | TRBV7-3 | TRBD2 | once | CASSSPSGGGQLF | TGTGCCAGCAGCTCTCCGTCGGGCGGGGGGCAACTCTTC
TRBJ1-1 | TRBV5-1 | . | . | CASRPADSGTEAFF | TGCGCCAGCAGACCCGCCGACAGTGGTACTGAAGCTTTCTTT
TRBJ1-2 | TRBV5-1 | TRBD1 | . | CASSALTGAPYGYTF | TGCGCCAGCAGCGCACTAACAGGGGCCCCCTATGGCTACACCTTC
TRBJ1-3 | TRBV2 | . | . | CASRYQGNTIYF | TGTGCCAGCAGATACCAGGGAAACACCATATATTTT
TRBJ2-1 | TRBV7-9 | TRBD2 | . | CASSKGLAGTYNEQFF | TGTGCCAGCAGCAAGGGACTAGCGGGGACGTACAATGAGCAGTTCTTC